This T cell receptor beta chain was identified during a study of regulatory T cells in long-lasting Graves disease. Arm-PCR of CDR3 regions with iRepertoire HTBI primers generated TCR beta libraries. Each CDR3 protein is one row after TCRdb ran MiXCR on the multiplex PCR reads. The sample lists 400,000 to 500,000 distinct CDR3 sequences, over 12% occurring once. The sample's time point: newly diagnosed GD, antithyroid drugs for less than 3 months. The TCR library was made from RNA that had been extracted from PBMCs in TRIzol. These data were also reused for a study on T cells in Graves' hyperthyroidism and ophthalmopathy. That work states: Using the HTBI primer set, a first-round RT-PCR was run on the TCR CDR3.

This receptor was obtained from a middle-aged woman with Graves disease. The sample consisted of peripheral blood mononuclear cells (PBMCs), taken at new diagnosis, from a patient treated with antithyroid drugs.

CDR3 sequence reads: CASSQVSNTGELFF. Here the CDR3 DNA reads TGTGCCAGCAGCCAAGTTAGTAACACCGGGGAGCTGTTTTTT. The chain uses TRBV4-2 and TRBJ2-2; the D is unclear. From germline, CDR1 is LGHNA and CDR2 YNFKEQ. The CDR3 runs 14 residues. Between the trimmed V and J ends, which lost 1 base and 2 bases, there was a span of 5 bases.